A single sample is the source of the 6 T cell receptor beta chains below, sequenced in a study of blood T cells in healthy people across ages (dated by TCRdb to about 2015). The library was made by 5' RACE. TCRdb lists the instrument as Illumina HiSeq 2500. A second roughly 6 to 12 cycle PCR used a sample-barcoded 5' primer and a J-beta primer mix. The public reads were reprocessed in TCRdb via fastp at Q25 and MiXCR, keeping in-frame beta chains. Every distinct CDR3 protein forms one entry, paired with its most common genes and DNA. A total of roughly 1,000,000 distinct CDR3 sequences appear in this sample, roughly a quarter of them only once. The biggest ten clones account for 0.65% to 0.75% of the sample. The same specimen was also included in a second study, on T cells of mothers and their children.

Specimen: blood. The source of these receptors is a girl aged 2 to 9 in good health.

The CDR3 nucleotides read TGTGCCAGCAGCTTATGGTTCGGTTCACCCCTCCACTTT. It codes for CASSLWFGSPLHF. V is TRBV7-2 and J is TRBJ1-6; D gene ambiguous. V lost 2 bases and J 9 bases, leaving 8 bases between the germline ends. The V gene's germline CDR1 is SGHTA and CDR2 FQGNSA. The CDR3 has 13 residues.

This sequence joins TRBV10-3 and TRBJ2-2; D is perhaps TRBD1 (6 bases). Trimming removed 4 bases at V and 7 bases at J, with 16 bases between. The CDR3 has 15 residues. The germline V gene encodes CDR1 ENHRY and CDR2 SYGVKD. The CDR3 sequence: CAISGQVMEDGELFF. DNA of the CDR3: TGTGCCATCAGTGGACAGGTGATGGAGGACGGGGAGCTGTTTTTT.

The DNA of the CDR3 is TGTGCCAGCAGCTTAAATTCTGGCGGGAGCTATGGCTACACCTTC. It codes for CASSLNSGGSYGYTF. V is TRBV7-3 and J is TRBJ1-2; D call uncertain. There are 15 residues in the CDR3. Germline lookup yields CDR1 SGHTA and CDR2 FQGTGA. V was cut by 1 base and J by 4 bases, with 13 bases left in between.

This clonotype was detected only a few times. This chain uses TRBV6-1 with TRBJ2-5, with D uncertain. CDR3 length: 16 amino acids. Germline V gives CDR1 MNHNS, CDR2 SASEGT. With 3 bases removed from V and 5 bases from J, the gap between germline ends came to 19 bases. The CDR3 reads CASSDRRVEVWETQYF. The CDR3 bases are TGTGCCAGCAGTGATCGAAGGGTAGAAGTATGGGAGACCCAGTACTTC.

The rearrangement uses TRBV7-9 and TRBJ1-3, with D unclear. Trimming pared 8 bases from V and 0 bases from J, leaving 8 bases between. The CDR3 length is 13 residues. Per the germline V gene, CDR1 is SEHNR and CDR2 is FQNEAQ (reference sequence). The CDR3 loop is CASGPSSGNTIYF. The DNA of the CDR3 is TGTGCCAGCGGGCCGAGCTCTGGAAACACCATATATTTT.

V and J are TRBV3-1 and TRBJ2-5; TRBD2 aligns across 11 bases. The J call may not be correct, given that the DNA end is closer to TRBJ2-1. The CDR3 has 12 residues. CDR1 and CDR2 from the germline V gene are LGHDT and YNNKEL (reference sequence). The CDR3 coding sequence is TGTGCCACAAGACTAGCGGGGAATGAGCAGTTCTTC. This codes for CATRLAGNEQFF.